These 8 T cell receptor beta chains came from one sample sequenced in a study of T cells in Graves' hyperthyroidism and ophthalmopathy. TCR beta CDR3 regions were amplified from RNA transcripts. TCR CDR3 underwent first-round RT-PCR with the HTBI primer set. TCRdb re-called the multiplex PCR reads with MiXCR, one entry per CDR3 protein. This table has 600,000 to 700,000 distinct CDR3 sequences, about 45% appearing once. The sample comprised peripheral blood or thyroid tissue (not recorded which). Receptors were obtained from an adult man with Graves' disease, either hyperthyroidism or ophthalmopathy (not recorded which).

There are many counts of this clonotype. At one end the junction does not follow the germline gene, possibly because of a read error. The rearrangement uses TRBV7-9 and TRBJ1-6, with no clear D. The CDR3 is made up of 14 amino acids. Germline V gives CDR1 SEHNR, CDR2 FQNEAQ (reference sequence). The DNA for the CDR3 is TGCGCCAGCAGCCAATGGTTGTCGAATTCACCCCTCCACTTT. Translated, it gives CASSQWLSNSPLHF.

V usage is TRBV11-2 and J usage is TRBJ1-1; 7 bases line up with TRBD1. The trim removed 8 bases at V and 4 bases at J, leaving 10 bases unmatched. The length of the CDR3 is 14 residues. The germline V gene has CDR1 SGHAT and CDR2 FQNNGV. DNA of the CDR3: TGTGCCAGCGAGAGGGGGCTAAGGGCCACTGAAGCTTTCTTT. This sequence encodes CASERGLRATEAFF. Together with reference TRBV11-2 and TRBJ1-1, the CDR3 gives the full variable domain: EAGVAQSPRYKIIEKRQSVAFWCNPISGHATLYWYQQILGQGPKLLIQFQNNGVVDDSQLPKDRFSAERLKGVDSTLKIQPAKLEDSAVYLCASERGLRATEAFFGQGTRLTVV.

This clonotype has ten or more counts. The V and J genes are TRBV2 and TRBJ1-5; maybe TRBD1 (6 bases). This CDR3 is built from 14 residues. The germline V gene encodes CDR1 SNHLY and CDR2 FYNNEI. V lost 4 bases and J 3 bases, leaving 10 bases between the germline ends. CDR3 amino acids: CASSGRGNNQPQHF. The CDR3 bases are TGTGCCAGCAGTGGCAGGGGCAACAATCAGCCCCAGCATTTT.

This clonotype showed up many times. The chain combines TRBV7-2 with TRBJ1-2; D not certain. The V gene's germline CDR1 is SGHTA and CDR2 FQGNSA. Trimming removed 4 bases at V and 7 bases at J, with 10 bases between. The CDR3 is 12 amino acids. The CDR3 protein is CASSSPDRGYTF. CDR3 nucleotide sequence: TGTGCCAGCAGCTCCCCGGACCGTGGCTACACCTTC.

This rearrangement joins TRBV5-5 to TRBJ2-5; TRBD2 might be the D (6 bases). This CDR3 has 15 amino acids. Germline CDR1 reads SGHKS; CDR2 reads YYEKEE (reference sequence). The V gene lost 1 base and the J gene lost 2 bases, with 12 bases spanning the gap. CDR3 coding DNA: TGTGCCAGCAGCTTGTCCGCGGGGCGGCAAGAGACCCAGTACTTC. Its protein is CASSLSAGRQETQYF.

This clonotype showed up just a few times. Just one base apart from a much larger clone, this may be a read error. The gene calls are TRBV7-2 and TRBJ1-5, with D perhaps matching TRBD1 (6 bases). Germline CDR1 is SGHTA and CDR2 is FQGNSA. This CDR3 is 14 amino acids long. Trimming removed 5 bases at V and 1 base at J, with 9 bases between. CDR3 protein: CASSQGQSNQPQHF. The CDR3 DNA reads TGTGCCAGCAGCCAAGGACAGAGCAATCAGCCCCAGCATTTT.

In the case of this clonotype: The conserved final phenylalanine or tryptophan is absent from the CDR3, which likely points to a read error. The chain's CDR3 is CSARSASGSIYGQYI. Written as DNA, the CDR3 is TGCAGTGCTAGATCAGCCAGCGGGAGTATCTACGGGCAGTACATC. J is TRBJ2-7 and V is TRBV20-1, with 8 positions matching TRBD2. The germline V gene has CDR1 DFQATT and CDR2 SNEGSKA (reference sequence). This CDR3 contains 15 residues.

This clonotype was detected ten times or more. This chain uses TRBV7-9 with TRBJ1-6, with 8 bases aligning to TRBD1. CDR3 length: 13 amino acids. Germline CDR1 reads SEHNR; CDR2 reads FQNEAQ (reference sequence). The J segment lost 10 bases and the V segment lost 3 bases, leaving 2 bases of the junction unmatched. The CDR3 bases are TGTGCCAGCAGCTTGGACAGGGTATCACCCCTCCACTTT. Its protein product is CASSLDRVSPLHF. Full variable domain (outside the CDR3, taken from reference TRBV7-9 and TRBJ1-6): DTGVSQNPRHKITKRGQNVTFRCDPISEHNRLYWYRQTLGQGPEFLTYFQNEAQLEKSRLLSDRFSAERPKGSFSTLEIQRTEQGDSAMYLCASSLDRVSPLHFGNGTRLTVT.